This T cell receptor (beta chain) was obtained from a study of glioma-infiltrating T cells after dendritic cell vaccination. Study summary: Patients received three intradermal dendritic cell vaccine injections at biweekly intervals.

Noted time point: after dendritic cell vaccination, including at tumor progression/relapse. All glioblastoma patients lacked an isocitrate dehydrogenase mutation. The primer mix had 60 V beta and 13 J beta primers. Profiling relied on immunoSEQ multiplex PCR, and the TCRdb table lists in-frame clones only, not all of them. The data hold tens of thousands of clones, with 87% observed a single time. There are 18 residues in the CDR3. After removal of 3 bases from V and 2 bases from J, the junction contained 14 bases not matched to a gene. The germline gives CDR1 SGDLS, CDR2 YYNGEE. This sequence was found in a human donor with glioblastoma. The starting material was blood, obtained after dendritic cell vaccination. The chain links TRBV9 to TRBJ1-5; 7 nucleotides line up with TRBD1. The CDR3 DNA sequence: TGTGCCAGCAGCGGTGAGGGCCGGACAGGAGGCGGCAATCAGCCCCAGCATTTT. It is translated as CASSGEGRTGGGNQPQHF.